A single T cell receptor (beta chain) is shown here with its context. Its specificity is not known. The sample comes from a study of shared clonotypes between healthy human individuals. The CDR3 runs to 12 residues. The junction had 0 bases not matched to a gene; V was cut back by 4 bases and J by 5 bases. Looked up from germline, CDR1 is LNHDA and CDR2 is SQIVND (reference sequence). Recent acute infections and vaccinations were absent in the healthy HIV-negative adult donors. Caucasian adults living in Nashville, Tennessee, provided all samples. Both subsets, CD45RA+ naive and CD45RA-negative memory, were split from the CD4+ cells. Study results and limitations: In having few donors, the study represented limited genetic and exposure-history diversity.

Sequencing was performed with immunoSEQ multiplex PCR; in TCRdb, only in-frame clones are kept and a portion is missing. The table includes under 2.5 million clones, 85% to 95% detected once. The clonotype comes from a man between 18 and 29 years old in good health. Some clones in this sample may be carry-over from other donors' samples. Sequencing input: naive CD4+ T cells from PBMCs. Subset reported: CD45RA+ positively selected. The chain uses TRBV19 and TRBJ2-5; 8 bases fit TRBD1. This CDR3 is CASSRTGETQYF. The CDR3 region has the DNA TGTGCCAGTAGTAGGACAGGGGAGACCCAGTACTTC. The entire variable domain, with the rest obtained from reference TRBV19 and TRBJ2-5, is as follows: DGGITQSPKYLFRKEGQNVTLSCEQNLNHDAMYWYRQDPGQGLRLIYYSQIVNDFQKGDIAEGYSVSREKKESFPLTVTSAQKNPTAFYLCASSRTGETQYFGPGTRLLVL.